A selection of T cell receptor beta chains follows, all from one sample in a study of blood T cell repertoires in COVID-19. The table came from immunoSEQ multiplex PCR; TCRdb's copy has only in-frame clones and leaves some out. The data show approximately 350,000 clones, about 88% seen once. Sample: PBMCs or T cells enriched from blood (not recorded which). The origin of the receptors is a woman in her thirties who had recovered from COVID-19. CDR3s leave out the opening cysteine and the closing phenylalanine or tryptophan.

V	J	CDR3
TRBV15	TRBJ2-5	ATSRDIETQY
TRBV6-2/TRBV6-3	TRBJ1-4	ASSYSYRTSEKLF
TRBV4-1	TRBJ2-3	ARAIQILAGGLSPDTQY
TRBV19	TRBJ2-5	ASSINIQETQY
TRBV21-1	TRBJ2-7	ASSLVGTRAYEQY
TRBV7-2	TRBJ2-3	ASRKDRTDTQY
TRBV7-7	TRBJ1-1	ASSFGQGSEAF
TRBV3-1/TRBV3-2	TRBJ2-3	ASSQGLEITDTQY
TRBV24-1	TRBJ2-1	ATAGGGGAGDNEQF
TRBV9	TRBJ1-6	ASTLGTGAGTLH
TRBV5-6	TRBJ2-4	ASSWGGSVAKNIQY
TRBV19	TRBJ1-5	ASSSQTGSQNQPQH
TRBV7-9	TRBJ1-1	ASSLWTGGENTEAF
TRBV27	TRBJ1-2	ASSLQSTGAYGYT
TRBV10-3	TRBJ2-5	AISQTGWTQY
TRBV5-1	TRBJ1-2	ASSTDSNYGYT
TRBV28	TRBJ2-2	ASINTGTSYPGELF
TRBV7-8	TRBJ2-7	ASSLRRAGNNEQY
TRBV5-5	TRBJ2-6	ASSLGASLRSGANVLT
TRBV2	TRBJ2-1	ASGHRGFHNEQF
TRBV7-8	TRBJ1-2	ASSLAGDYGYT
TRBV2	TRBJ2-1	ASSEAGFNNEQF
TRBV13	TRBJ2-7	ASSITSGIFSEQY
TRBV6-5	TRBJ1-3	ASSIGGSGNTIY
TRBV7-6	TRBJ2-7	ASSSGTGEYEQY
TRBV28	TRBJ2-7	ASSGGYEQY
TRBV7-6	TRBJ1-2	ASSSAAGTGAGYT
TRBV7-9	TRBJ2-2	ASSGQGVYTGELF
TRBV28	TRBJ1-4	ASSRTVNEKLF
TRBV5-1	TRBJ2-1	ASSLPLAGGHNEQF
TRBV10-3	TRBJ1-6	AVNWGDNSPLH
TRBV15	TRBJ1-3	ATSRGPDRNTIY
TRBV19	TRBJ1-6	ASTTDSHNSPLH
TRBV5-4	TRBJ1-1	ASSSDSGTRNRAF
TRBV11-2	TRBJ1-6	ASTPGWGQNSPLH
TRBV6-1	TRBJ1-4	ASSERGNEKLF
TRBV5-1	TRBJ2-2	ASSRLAENTGELF
TRBV7-9	TRBJ2-7	ASRSLRLAANEQY
TRBV5-1	TRBJ2-3	ASSGGTPSGDTQY
TRBV6-5	TRBJ2-7	ASSYSPNSYEQY